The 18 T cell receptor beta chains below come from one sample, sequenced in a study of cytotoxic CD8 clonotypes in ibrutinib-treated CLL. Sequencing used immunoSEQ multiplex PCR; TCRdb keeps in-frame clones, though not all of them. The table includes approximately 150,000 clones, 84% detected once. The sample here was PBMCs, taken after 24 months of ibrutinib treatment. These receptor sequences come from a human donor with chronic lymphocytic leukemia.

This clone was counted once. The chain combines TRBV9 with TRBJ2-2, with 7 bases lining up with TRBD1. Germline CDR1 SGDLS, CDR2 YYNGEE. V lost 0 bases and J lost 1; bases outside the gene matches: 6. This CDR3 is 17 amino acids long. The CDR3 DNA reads TGTGCCAGCAGCGTAGCGGGACAGATCCTGAACACCGGGGAGCTGTTTTTT. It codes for CASSVAGQILNTGELFF.

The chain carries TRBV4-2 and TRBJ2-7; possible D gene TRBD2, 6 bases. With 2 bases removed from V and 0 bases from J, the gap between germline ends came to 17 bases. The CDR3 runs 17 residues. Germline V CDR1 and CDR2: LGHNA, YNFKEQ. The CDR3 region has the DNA TGTGCCAGCAGCCAATCCCTGGGGGAGGCGAGCTCCTACGAGCAGTACTTC. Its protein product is CASSQSLGEASSYEQYF.

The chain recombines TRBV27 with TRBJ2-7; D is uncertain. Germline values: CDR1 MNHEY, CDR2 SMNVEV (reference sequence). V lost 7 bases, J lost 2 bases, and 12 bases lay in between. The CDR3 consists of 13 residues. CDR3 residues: CASTERATYEQYF. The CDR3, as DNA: TGTGCCAGCACGGAAAGGGCCACCTACGAGCAGTACTTC.

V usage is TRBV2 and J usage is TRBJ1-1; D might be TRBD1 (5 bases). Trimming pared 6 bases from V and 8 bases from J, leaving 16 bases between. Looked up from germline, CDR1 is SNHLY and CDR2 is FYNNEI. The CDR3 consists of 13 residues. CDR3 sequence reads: CASSRDGLSEAFF. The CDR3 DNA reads TGTGCCAGCAGCCGGGACGGCCTATCAGAAGCTTTCTTT.

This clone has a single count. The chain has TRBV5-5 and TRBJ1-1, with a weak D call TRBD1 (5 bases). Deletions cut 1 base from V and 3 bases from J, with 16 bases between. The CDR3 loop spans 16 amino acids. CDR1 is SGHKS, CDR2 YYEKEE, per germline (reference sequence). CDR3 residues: CASSLRPGNTDTEAFF. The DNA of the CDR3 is TGTGCCAGCAGCTTGCGGCCAGGGAATACGGACACTGAAGCTTTCTTT.

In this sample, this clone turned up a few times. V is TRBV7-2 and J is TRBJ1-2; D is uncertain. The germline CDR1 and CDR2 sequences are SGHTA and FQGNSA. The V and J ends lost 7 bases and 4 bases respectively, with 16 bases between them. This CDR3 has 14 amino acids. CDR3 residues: CASKGRGSSYGYTF. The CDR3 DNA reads TGTGCCAGCAAGGGCCGAGGATCCTCCTATGGCTACACCTTC.

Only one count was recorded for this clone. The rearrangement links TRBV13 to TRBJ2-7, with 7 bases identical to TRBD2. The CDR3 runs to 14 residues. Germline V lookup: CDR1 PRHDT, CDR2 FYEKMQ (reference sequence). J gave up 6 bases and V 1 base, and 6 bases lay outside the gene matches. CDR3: CASSLVAGVSEQYF. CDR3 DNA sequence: TGTGCCAGCAGCTTAGTGGCGGGAGTCTCCGAGCAGTACTTC.

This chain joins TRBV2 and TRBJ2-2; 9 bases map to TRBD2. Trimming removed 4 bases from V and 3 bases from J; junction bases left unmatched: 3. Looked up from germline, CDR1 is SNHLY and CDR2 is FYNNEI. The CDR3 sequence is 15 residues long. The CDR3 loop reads CASSVLAGYTGELFF. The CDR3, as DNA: TGTGCCAGCAGTGTTCTAGCGGGGTACACCGGGGAGCTGTTTTTT.

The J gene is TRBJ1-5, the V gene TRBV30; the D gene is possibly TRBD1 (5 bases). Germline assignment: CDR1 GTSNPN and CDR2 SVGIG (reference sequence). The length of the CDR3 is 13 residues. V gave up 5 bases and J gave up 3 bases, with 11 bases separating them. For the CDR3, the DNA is TGTGCCTGGGGCCGGGACCCCAATCAGCCCCAGCATTTT. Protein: CAWGRDPNQPQHF.

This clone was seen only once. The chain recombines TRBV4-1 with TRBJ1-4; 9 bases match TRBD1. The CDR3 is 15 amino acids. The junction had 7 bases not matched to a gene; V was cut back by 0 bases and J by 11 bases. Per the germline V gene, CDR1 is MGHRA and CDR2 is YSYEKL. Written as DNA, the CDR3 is TGCGCCAGCAGCCAAGAGTGGCGGACAGGGGACAAACTGTTTTTT. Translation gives CASSQEWRTGDKLFF.

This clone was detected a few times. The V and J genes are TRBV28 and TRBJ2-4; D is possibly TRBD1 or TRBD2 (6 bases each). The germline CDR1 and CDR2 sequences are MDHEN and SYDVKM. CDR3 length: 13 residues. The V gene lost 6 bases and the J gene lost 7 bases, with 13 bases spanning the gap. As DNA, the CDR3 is TGTGCCAGCAGACCTGGAGGGGGGAACATTCAGTACTTC. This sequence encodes CASRPGGGNIQYF.

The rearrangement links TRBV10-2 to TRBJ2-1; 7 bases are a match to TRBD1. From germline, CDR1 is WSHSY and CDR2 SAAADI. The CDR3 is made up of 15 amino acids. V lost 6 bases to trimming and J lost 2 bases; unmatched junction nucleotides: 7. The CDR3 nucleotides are TGCGCCAGCAGCTCTCAGGGGGTCACCTACAATGAGCAGTTCTTC. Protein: CASSSQGVTYNEQFF.

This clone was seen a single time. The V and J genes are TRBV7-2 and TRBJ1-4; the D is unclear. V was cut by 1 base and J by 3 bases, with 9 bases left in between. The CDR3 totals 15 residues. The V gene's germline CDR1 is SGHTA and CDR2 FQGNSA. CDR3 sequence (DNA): TGTGCCAGCAGCTTAGGGGCTCAGGCTAATGAAAAACTGTTTTTT. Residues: CASSLGAQANEKLFF.

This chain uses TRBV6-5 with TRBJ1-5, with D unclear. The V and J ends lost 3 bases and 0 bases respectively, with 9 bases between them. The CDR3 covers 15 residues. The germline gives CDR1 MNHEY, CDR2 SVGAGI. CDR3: CASSYNAASNQPQHF. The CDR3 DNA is TGTGCCAGCAGTTATAACGCAGCTAGCAATCAGCCCCAGCATTTT.

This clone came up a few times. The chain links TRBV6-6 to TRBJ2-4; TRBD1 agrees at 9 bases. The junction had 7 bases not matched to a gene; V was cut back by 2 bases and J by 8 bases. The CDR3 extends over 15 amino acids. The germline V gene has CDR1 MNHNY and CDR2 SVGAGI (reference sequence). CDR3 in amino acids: CASSYTQGAGDIQYF. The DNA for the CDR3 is TGTGCCAGCAGTTACACACAGGGGGCTGGGGACATTCAGTACTTC.

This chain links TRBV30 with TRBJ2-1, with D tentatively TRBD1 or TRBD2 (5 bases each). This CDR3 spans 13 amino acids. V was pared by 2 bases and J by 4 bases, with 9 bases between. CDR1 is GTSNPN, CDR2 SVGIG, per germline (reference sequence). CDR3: CAWSWGTYNEQFF. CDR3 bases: TGTGCCTGGAGTTGGGGGACGTACAATGAGCAGTTCTTC.

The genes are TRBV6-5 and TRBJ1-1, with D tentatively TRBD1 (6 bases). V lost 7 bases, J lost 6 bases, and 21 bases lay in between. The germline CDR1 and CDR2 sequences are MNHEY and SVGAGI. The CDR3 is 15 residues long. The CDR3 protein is CASTLRGGERAEAFF. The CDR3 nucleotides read TGTGCCAGCACCCTCCGCGGGGGCGAGAGGGCTGAAGCTTTCTTT.

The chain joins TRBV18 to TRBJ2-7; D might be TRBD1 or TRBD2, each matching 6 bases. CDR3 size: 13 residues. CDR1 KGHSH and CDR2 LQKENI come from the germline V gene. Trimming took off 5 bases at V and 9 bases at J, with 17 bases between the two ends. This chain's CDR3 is CASSSMNREAQYF. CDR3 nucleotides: TGTGCCAGCTCAAGCATGAACAGGGAGGCGCAGTACTTC. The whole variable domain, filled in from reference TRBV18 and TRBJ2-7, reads NAGVMQNPRHLVRRRGQEARLRCSPMKGHSHVYWYRQLPEEGLKFMVYLQKENIIDESGMPKERFSAEFPKEGPSILRIQQVVRGDSAAYFCASSSMNREAQYFGPGTRLTVT.